These 13 T cell receptor beta chains came from one sample sequenced in a study of T cell repertoires in cytomegalovirus infection. What these receptors recognize is not known. TCRdb re-analysed the reads in MiXCR, keeping a single row per CDR3 protein. Here the sample spans more than 110,000 distinct CDR3 sequences, about 32% being singletons. The specimen comprised CD8+ T cells from cultured PBMCs, sampled from culture after CMV antigen stimulation. These TCRs come from a human donor in good health (CMV status not recorded). Some clones in this sample may be carry-over from other donors' samples.

This clonotype has just a few counts. The V gene is TRBV6-1, the J gene TRBJ2-5, with TRBD1 matching 11 bases. This CDR3 is built from 16 residues. CDR1 MNHNS and CDR2 SASEGT come from the germline V gene. Trimming cost V 5 bases and J 2 bases; bases outside gene matches: 7. The CDR3 reads CASSWGTGGSQETQYF. For the CDR3, the DNA is TGTGCCAGCAGTTGGGGGACAGGGGGTAGTCAAGAGACCCAGTACTTC.

This clonotype was counted only a few times. The chain combines TRBV7-9 with TRBJ1-6; tentatively, D is TRBD1 (5 bases). The CDR3 is 17 amino acids. CDR1 and CDR2 (germline): SEHNR, FQNEAQ (reference sequence). V lost 6 bases and J 4 bases, leaving 19 bases between the germline ends. CDR3 coding DNA: TGTGCCAGCAGGCCCCAGGGCGCCGGGCTTTATAATTCACCCCTCCACTTT. As protein: CASRPQGAGLYNSPLHF. Full variable domain (missing parts from reference TRBV7-9 and TRBJ1-6): DTGVSQNPRHKITKRGQNVTFRCDPISEHNRLYWYRQTLGQGPEFLTYFQNEAQLEKSRLLSDRFSAERPKGSFSTLEIQRTEQGDSAMYLCASRPQGAGLYNSPLHFGNGTRLTVT.

This clonotype was counted a few times. This chain joins TRBV7-2 and TRBJ2-5, with unresolved D. The ends were cut back, 5 bases at V and 1 base at J, with 8 bases in the middle. CDR3 length: 13 amino acids. Germline CDR1 reads SGHTA; CDR2 reads FQGNSA. The CDR3 DNA sequence: TGTGCCAGCAGCCCGTGGATCCAAGAGACCCAGTACTTC. This translates into CASSPWIQETQYF.

This clonotype was counted a few times. The chain links TRBV5-6 to TRBJ1-5; the match to TRBD1 covers 9 bases. CDR1 and CDR2 (germline): SGHDT, YYEEEE. This CDR3 comprises 16 residues. The trim removed 0 bases at V and 4 bases at J, leaving 5 bases unmatched. The CDR3 region is CASSLEGQGGNQPQHF. The CDR3 DNA sequence: TGTGCCAGCAGCTTGGAGGGACAGGGTGGGAATCAGCCCCAGCATTTT. The full variable domain, completed using reference TRBV5-6 and TRBJ1-5, is DAGVTQSPTHLIKTRGQQVTLRCSPKSGHDTVSWYQQALGQGPQFIFQYYEEEERQRGNFPDRFSGHQFPNYSSELNVNALLLGDSALYLCASSLEGQGGNQPQHFGDGTRLSIL.

V is TRBV11-3 and J is TRBJ2-2; the D gene is possibly TRBD2 (6 bases). Trimming took 3 bases from V and 0 from J, leaving 14 bases between them. In germline, CDR1 is SGHNT, CDR2 YENEEA. The CDR3 sequence is 17 residues long. CDR3 residues: CASSFPHTGANTGELFF. The CDR3 DNA sequence: TGTGCCAGCAGCTTCCCCCATACGGGAGCGAACACCGGGGAGCTGTTTTTT.

The V gene is TRBV2, the J gene TRBJ2-7; TRBD2 matches 7 bases. The CDR3 totals 13 residues. Germline V gene sequence: CDR1 SNHLY, CDR2 FYNNEI. Losses at the gene ends were 7 bases for V and 3 bases for J; bases not matched to a gene: 6. CDR3 loop: CASTSGTNYEQYF. The CDR3 coding sequence is TGTGCCAGCACCTCCGGGACTAACTACGAGCAGTACTTC.

The chain couples TRBV25-1 to TRBJ2-3, with D perhaps TRBD1 (5 bases). The CDR3 covers 17 residues. V was trimmed by 2 bases and J by 2 bases, leaving 17 bases between them. Germline CDR1 MGHDK, CDR2 SYGVNS. The CDR3 coding sequence is TGTGCCAGCAGTGAACCCTACGCGACAGACATCACAGATACGCAGTATTTT. Amino acids: CASSEPYATDITDTQYF.

This clonotype was seen only a few times. The gene calls are TRBV6-5 and TRBJ2-1, with D maybe TRBD1 (7 bases). Germline values: CDR1 MNHEY, CDR2 SVGAGI. There are 15 residues in the CDR3. Trimming removed 6 bases from V and 4 bases from J, with 16 bases in between. CDR3 DNA: TGTGCCAGCAGGGGGGGACAGTTTCTATACAATGAGCAGTTCTTC. It encodes CASRGGQFLYNEQFF.

This clonotype has only a few counts. The chain uses TRBV28 and TRBJ2-7; 8 nucleotides line up with TRBD1. Germline assignment: CDR1 MDHEN and CDR2 SYDVKM. The length of the CDR3 is 13 residues. The junction had 4 bases not matched to a gene; V was cut back by 5 bases and J by 4 bases. The CDR3 DNA is TGTGCCAGCAGTAAGACAGGGGTGTACGAGCAGTACTTC. This gives the protein CASSKTGVYEQYF.

The CDR3 protein is CASSYAGTGIYEQYF. CDR3 nucleotide sequence: TGCGCCAGCAGTTACGCCGGGACAGGGATTTACGAGCAGTACTTC. The rearrangement joins TRBV4-1 to TRBJ2-7; 9 bases agree with TRBD1. The CDR3 contains 15 residues. Germline trimming cut 6 bases from V and 4 bases from J; bases unmatched to any gene: 10. Germline-derived CDR1 and CDR2 are MGHRA and YSYEKL.

The rearrangement links TRBV27 to TRBJ1-2; D gene uncertain. V shed 6 bases and J shed 0 bases, with 8 bases lying between them. The CDR3 loop spans 13 amino acids. Germline-derived CDR1 and CDR2 are MNHEY and SMNVEV (reference sequence). The DNA for the CDR3 is TGTGCCAGCAGGGCACACACTAACTATGGCTACACCTTC. This sequence encodes CASRAHTNYGYTF.

This clonotype was counted between two and nine times. DNA for the CDR3: TGTGCCAGCAGCTTACGAGGGGGGCCAGGAGAAAACATTCAGTACTTC. Its translation is CASSLRGGPGENIQYF. This chain connects TRBV7-9 to TRBJ2-4, with D perhaps matching TRBD1 or TRBD2 (6 bases each). This CDR3 is 16 amino acids long. Germline V lookup: CDR1 SEHNR, CDR2 FQNEAQ (reference sequence). V was clipped by 2 bases and J by 5 bases, with 16 bases between them.

The chain has TRBV29-1 and TRBJ2-1, with a weak D call TRBD1 (5 bases). Per germline, CDR1 SQVTM and CDR2 ANQGSEA. Trimming removed 7 bases from V and 7 bases from J, with 14 bases in between. The CDR3 is 12 amino acids. The CDR3 DNA follows: TGCAGCGCCATAAACCAGGGAAATGAGCAGTTCTTC. This translates into CSAINQGNEQFF.